This T cell receptor beta chain was identified in a study of technical replicates of blood from several donors. TCRdb's table, derived via immunoSEQ multiplex PCR, lists solely in-frame clones and lacks some. Seen here are 60,000 to 75,000 clones, 95% to 97% observed once, and the top ten hold 0.25% to 0.3%. The germline V gene encodes CDR1 LNHDA and CDR2 SQIVND (reference sequence). V was cut by 3 bases and J by 6 bases, with 11 bases left in between. CDR3 size: 13 residues. The material sequenced was T cells isolated from PBMCs. The rearrangement joins TRBV19 to TRBJ1-2; no definite D call. The receptor was isolated from a human donor in good health. The CDR3, as DNA: TGTGCCAGTAGTATCCGGCGGGGTAATGGCTACACCTTC. Translation: CASSIRRGNGYTF.